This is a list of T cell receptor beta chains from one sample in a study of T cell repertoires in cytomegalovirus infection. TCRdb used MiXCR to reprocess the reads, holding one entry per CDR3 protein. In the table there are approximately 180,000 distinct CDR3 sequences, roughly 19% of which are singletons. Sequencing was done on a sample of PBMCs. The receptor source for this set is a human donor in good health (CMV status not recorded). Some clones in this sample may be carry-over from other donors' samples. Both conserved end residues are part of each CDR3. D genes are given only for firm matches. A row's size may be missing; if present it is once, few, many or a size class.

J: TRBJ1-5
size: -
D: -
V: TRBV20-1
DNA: TGCAGTGCTAGAGATCGAAAAGGGTGGTTGTGGGTGGAAGATCAGCCCCAGCATTTT
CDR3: CSARDRKGWLWVEDQPQHF

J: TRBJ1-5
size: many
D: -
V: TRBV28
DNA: TGTGCCAGCAGCCATAACCGGGGTACCCAGCATTTT
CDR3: CASSHNRGTQHF

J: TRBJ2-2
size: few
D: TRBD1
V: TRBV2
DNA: TGTGCCAGCAAGTCCACGGACAGGGCTCCACTGGGCACCGGGGAGCTGTTTTTT
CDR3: CASKSTDRAPLGTGELFF

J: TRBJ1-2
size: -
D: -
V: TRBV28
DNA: TGTGCCAGCAGTCCCCATCCGGGACAATCCAACTATGGCTACACCTTC
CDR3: CASSPHPGQSNYGYTF

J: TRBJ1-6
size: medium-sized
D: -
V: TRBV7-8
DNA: TGTGCCAGCAGCTTAGCAAGAAATCCTTATAATTCACCCCTCCACTTT
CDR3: CASSLARNPYNSPLHF

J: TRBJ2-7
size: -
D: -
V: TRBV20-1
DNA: TGCAGTGCTAGAGAGGGGACTGTTACCTACGAGCAGTACTTC
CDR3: CSAREGTVTYEQYF

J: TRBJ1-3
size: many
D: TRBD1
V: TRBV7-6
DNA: TGTGCCAGCAGCCTCACGAGGGACAGGGCTGGAAACACCATATATTTT
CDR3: CASSLTRDRAGNTIYF

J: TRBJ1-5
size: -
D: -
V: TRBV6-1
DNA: TGTGCCAGCAGTACCCGAGGGGAATTTAGCAATCAGCCCCAGCATTTT
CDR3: CASSTRGEFSNQPQHF

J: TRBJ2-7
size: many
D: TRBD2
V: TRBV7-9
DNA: TGTGCCAGCAGTCTTACCGGGACTAGCGGGAGCTCCTACGAGCAGTACTTC
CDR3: CASSLTGTSGSSYEQYF

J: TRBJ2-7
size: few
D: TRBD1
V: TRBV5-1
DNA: TGCGCCAGCAGCAAGGACAGGGGGTCCCACGAGCAGTACTTC
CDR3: CASSKDRGSHEQYF

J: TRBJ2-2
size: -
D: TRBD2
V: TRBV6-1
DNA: TGTGCCAGCACAGAGCGGGGGACCGGGGAGCTGTTTTTT
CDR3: CASTERGTGELFF

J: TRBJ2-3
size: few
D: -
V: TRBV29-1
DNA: TGCAGCGTTGTCGGGGCAGATACGCAGTATTTT
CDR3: CSVVGADTQYF

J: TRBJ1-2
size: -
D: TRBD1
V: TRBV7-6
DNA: TGTGCCAGCAGCTTATCGGAGGGGGCGGAAAACTATGGCTACACCTTC
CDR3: CASSLSEGAENYGYTF

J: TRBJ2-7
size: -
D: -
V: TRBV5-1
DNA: TGCGCCAGCAAAGGGGGGGCCGAGCAGTACTTC
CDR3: CASKGGAEQYF

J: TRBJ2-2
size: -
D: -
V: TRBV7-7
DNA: TGTGCTAGCAGCAGCCGGAGGGGGGCCGGGGAGCTGTTTTTT
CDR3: CASSSRRGAGELFF

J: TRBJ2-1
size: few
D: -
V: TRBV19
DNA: TGTGCCAGTAGTATGGGATCTTACAATGAGCAGTTCTTC
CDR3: CASSMGSYNEQFF

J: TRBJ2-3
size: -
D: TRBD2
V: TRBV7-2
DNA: TGTGCCAGCAGCGGACTAGCGGGGGGGCTCCTCACAGATACGCAGTATTTT
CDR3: CASSGLAGGLLTDTQYF

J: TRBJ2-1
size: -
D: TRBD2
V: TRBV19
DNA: TGTGCCAGTAGCAAGAGCGGGACCAACTACAATGAGCAGTTCTTC
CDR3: CASSKSGTNYNEQFF

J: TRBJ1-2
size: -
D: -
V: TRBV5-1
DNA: TGCGCCAGCAGCTTGGATGGTAGCCTCTATGGCTACACCTTC
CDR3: CASSLDGSLYGYTF

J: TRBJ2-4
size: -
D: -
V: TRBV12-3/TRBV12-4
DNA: TGTGCCAGCAGTTCCGGAGGGCAGAGCCAAAACATTCAGTACTTC
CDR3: CASSSGGQSQNIQYF

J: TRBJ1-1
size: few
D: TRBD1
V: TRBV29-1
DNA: TGCAGCGTCGCGTCTGGGACAGGTCCGAACACTGAAGCTTTCTTT
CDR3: CSVASGTGPNTEAFF

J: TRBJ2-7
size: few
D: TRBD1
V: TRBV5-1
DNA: TGCGCCAGCAGCGCCGGGACAGGGGGTTTCCACGAGCAGTACTTC
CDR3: CASSAGTGGFHEQYF

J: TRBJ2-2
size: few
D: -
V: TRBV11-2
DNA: TGTGCCAGCAGCCAGGGGGGCCCGAACACCGGGGAGCTGTTTTTT
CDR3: CASSQGGPNTGELFF

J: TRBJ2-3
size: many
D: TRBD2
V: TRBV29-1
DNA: TGCAGCGTTGCTCGGGGGGTTAGCACAGATACGCAGTATTTT
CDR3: CSVARGVSTDTQYF

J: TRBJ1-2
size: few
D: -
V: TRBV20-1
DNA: TGCAGTGCTAGAGACCCGGGCCACGCGAACTATGGCTACACCTTC
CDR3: CSARDPGHANYGYTF

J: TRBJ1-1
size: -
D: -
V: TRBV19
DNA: TGTGCCAGTTCAATATCGATGAACACTGAAGCTTTCTTT
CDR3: CASSISMNTEAFF

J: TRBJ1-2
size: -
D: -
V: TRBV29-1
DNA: TGCAGCGTTGATCCACGGGGAGGACGGACGCTCACTAACTATGGCTACACCTTC
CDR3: CSVDPRGGRTLTNYGYTF

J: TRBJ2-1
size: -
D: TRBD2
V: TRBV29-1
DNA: TGCAGCGTCGCGGTGAGCCGACTAGCGGACCGCTACAATGAGCAGTTCTTC
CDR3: CSVAVSRLADRYNEQFF

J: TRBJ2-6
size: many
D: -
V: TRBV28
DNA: TGTGCCAGCACCCAAGGGGCGGGCTCTGGGGCCAACGTCCTGACTTTC
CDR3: CASTQGAGSGANVLTF

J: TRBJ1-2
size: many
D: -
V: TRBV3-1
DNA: TGTGCCAGCAGCCAAACGGAGAACTATGGCTACACCTTC
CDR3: CASSQTENYGYTF

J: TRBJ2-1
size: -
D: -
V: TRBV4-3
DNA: TGCGCCAGCAGCCAAGACCCCCTAAGGACTCTCTCCGAGCAGTTCTTC
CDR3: CASSQDPLRTLSEQFF

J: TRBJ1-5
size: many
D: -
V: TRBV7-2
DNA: TGTGCCAGCAGCTTGCCGGGGCCTAATCAGCCCCAGCATTTT
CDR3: CASSLPGPNQPQHF

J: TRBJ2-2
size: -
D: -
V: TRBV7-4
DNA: TGTGCCAGCAGCTTAATCAGAGACACCGGGGAGCTGTTTTTT
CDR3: CASSLIRDTGELFF

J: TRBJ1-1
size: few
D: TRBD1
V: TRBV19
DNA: TGTGCCAGTAGTTTTGGGACAGCGAAGGATGAAGCTTTCTTT
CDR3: CASSFGTAKDEAFF

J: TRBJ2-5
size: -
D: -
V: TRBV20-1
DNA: TGCAGTGCTAGAGTTCCGGGGGCCCAGGATATAGAGTACTTC
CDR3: CSARVPGAQDIEYF

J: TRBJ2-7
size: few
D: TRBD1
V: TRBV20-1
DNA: TGCAGTGCTAGAGAGTCCCCTGGGACAGGGACGTACGAGCAGTACTTC
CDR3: CSARESPGTGTYEQYF

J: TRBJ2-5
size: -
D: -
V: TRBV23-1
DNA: TGCGCCAGCAGTCAAATCGCACAGAACAAACAAGATACCCAGTACTTC
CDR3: CASSQIAQNKQDTQYF

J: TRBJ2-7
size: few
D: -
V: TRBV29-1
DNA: TGCAGCGCCGGAGTCGGCAGGGGAAGGGAGCAGTACTTC
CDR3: CSAGVGRGREQYF

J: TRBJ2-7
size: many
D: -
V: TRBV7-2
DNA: TGTGCCAGCAGCGCGGACAGATTCTCCTACGAGCAGTACTTC
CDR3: CASSADRFSYEQYF

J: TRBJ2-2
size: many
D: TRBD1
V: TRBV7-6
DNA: TGTGCCAGCAGCTTGGGACAGGGAAATACCGGGGAGCTGTTTTTT
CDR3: CASSLGQGNTGELFF

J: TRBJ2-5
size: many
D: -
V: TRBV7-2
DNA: TGTGCCAGCAGCCGTGGGATAGAGACCCAGTACTTC
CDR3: CASSRGIETQYF

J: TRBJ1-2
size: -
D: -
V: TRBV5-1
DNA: TGCGCCAGCAGCTCCGCTCCAGGGTCTAACTATGGCTACACCTTC
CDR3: CASSSAPGSNYGYTF